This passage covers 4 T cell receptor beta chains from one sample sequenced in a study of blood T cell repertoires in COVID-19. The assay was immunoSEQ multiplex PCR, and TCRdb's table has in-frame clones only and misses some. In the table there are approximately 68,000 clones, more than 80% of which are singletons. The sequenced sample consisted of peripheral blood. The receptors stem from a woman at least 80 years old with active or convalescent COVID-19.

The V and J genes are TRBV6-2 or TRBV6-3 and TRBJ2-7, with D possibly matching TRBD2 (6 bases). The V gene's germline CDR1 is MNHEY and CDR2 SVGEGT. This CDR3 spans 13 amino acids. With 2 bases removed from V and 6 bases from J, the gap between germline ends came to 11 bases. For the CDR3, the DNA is TGTGCCAGCAGTTACGGGTGGAGGGGCGAGCAGTACTTC. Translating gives CASSYGWRGEQYF.

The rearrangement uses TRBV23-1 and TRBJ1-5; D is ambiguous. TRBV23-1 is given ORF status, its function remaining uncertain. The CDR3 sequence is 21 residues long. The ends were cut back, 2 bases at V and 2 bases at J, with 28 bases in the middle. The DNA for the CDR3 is TGCGCCAGCAGTCAACCTCGGAGAGTCAGGACGGACGGGCGGGGCAATCAGCCCCAGCATTTT. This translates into CASSQPRRVRTDGRGNQPQHF.

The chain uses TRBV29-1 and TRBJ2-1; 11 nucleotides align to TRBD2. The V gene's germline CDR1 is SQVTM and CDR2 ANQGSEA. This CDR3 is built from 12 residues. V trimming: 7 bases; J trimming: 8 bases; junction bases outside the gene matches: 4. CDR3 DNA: TGCAGCGCCGGGACTAGCGGCTATGAGCAGTTCTTC. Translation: CSAGTSGYEQFF.

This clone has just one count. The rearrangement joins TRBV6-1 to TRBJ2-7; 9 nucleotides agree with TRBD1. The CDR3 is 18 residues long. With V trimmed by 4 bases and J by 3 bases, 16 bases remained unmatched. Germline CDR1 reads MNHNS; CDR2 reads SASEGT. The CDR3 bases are TGTGCCAGCAGTGCAGAAAGTCTCCGGGACAGGGCCGGCTACGAGCAGTACTTC. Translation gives CASSAESLRDRAGYEQYF.